The present T cell receptor (beta chain) was sequenced within a study of metastatic and nonmetastatic thyroid tumors. The overall study: The comparison covered peripheral blood and tumor or nodule tissue in malignant and benign thyroid patients.

Original processing notes: Clinicopathological groups differed in CDR3, with these differences serving to build a distant-metastasis classifier for papillary thyroid cancer. TCRdb recomputed clones from the PCR reads via MiXCR. The V and J calls and clone size are TCRdb's, not the authors'. This sample carries fewer than 10,000 clones, roughly 30% of them seen once, and the ten largest clones take 16%. The CDR3 is 14 amino acids. V gave up 0 bases and J gave up 3 bases, with 12 bases separating them. From germline, CDR1 is DFQATT and CDR2 SNEGSKA (reference sequence). Each patient came to thyroid surgery without any prior treatment (of any kind).

The sequenced sample was adjacent normal tissue. The chain is built from TRBV20-1 and TRBJ2-7, with D perhaps being TRBD1 or TRBD2 (6 bases each). The clonotype was recovered from a female donor with papillary thyroid cancer or a benign thyroid nodule (not recorded which). Some clones in this sample may be carry-over from other donors' samples. CDR3 sequence reads: CSARDAGTYYEQYF. DNA for the CDR3: TGCAGTGCTAGAGATGCGGGGACATACTACGAGCAGTACTTC.